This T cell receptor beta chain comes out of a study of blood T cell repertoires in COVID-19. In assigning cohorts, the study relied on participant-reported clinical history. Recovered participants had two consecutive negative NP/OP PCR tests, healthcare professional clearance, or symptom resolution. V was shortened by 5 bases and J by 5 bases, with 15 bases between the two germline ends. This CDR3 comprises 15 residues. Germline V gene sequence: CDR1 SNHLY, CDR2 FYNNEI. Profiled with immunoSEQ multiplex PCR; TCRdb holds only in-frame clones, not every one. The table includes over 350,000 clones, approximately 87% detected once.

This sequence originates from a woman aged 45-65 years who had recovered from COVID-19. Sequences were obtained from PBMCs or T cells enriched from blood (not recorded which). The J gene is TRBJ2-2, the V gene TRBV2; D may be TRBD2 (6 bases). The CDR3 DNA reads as TGTGCCAGCAGTCGGGAGCAAAGTAGAACCGGGGAGCTGTTTTTT. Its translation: CASSREQSRTGELFF.